The 4 T cell receptor beta chains below come from one sample, sequenced in a study of vaccination effects on CD4 cells after COVID-19. No antigen has been identified for these receptors. Under the ViraFEST assay, PBMC were stimulated with viral peptide pools so that antigen-specific CD4+ T cells expanded. Sequencing was performed afterwards. The culture ran for 10 days, and then CD4+ T cells were isolated. Profiling relied on immunoSEQ multiplex PCR, and the TCRdb table lists in-frame clones only, not all of them. The table records tens of thousands of clones, 74% of them present only once. The specimen comprised CD4+ T cells from PBMCs cultured with HCoV-229E spike peptides, sampled before COVID-19 vaccination. The receptors derive from a human donor who received a COVID-19 vaccine.

Here the CDR3 reads CASRRGGTGELFF. The CDR3, as DNA: TGTGCCAGTAGACGGGGAGGCACCGGGGAGCTGTTTTTT. The chain links TRBV19 to TRBJ2-2; D might be TRBD2 (6 bases). This CDR3 spans 13 amino acids. Trimming took off 6 bases at V and 4 bases at J, with 9 bases between the two ends. Germline lookup yields CDR1 LNHDA and CDR2 SQIVND (reference sequence).

This clone has a handful of counts. The V and J genes are TRBV5-6 and TRBJ2-7; D ambiguous. The germline gives CDR1 SGHDT, CDR2 YYEEEE. Trimming stripped 0 bases from V and 7 bases from J, with 8 bases between. The CDR3 sequence is 12 residues long. The DNA of the CDR3 is TGTGCCAGCAGCTTGGTGGGTGAGGAGCAGTACGTC. The encoded protein is CASSLVGEEQYV.

The chain recombines TRBV6-5 with TRBJ1-5; D perhaps matches TRBD1 (5 bases). The CDR3 spans 14 residues. CDR1 MNHEY and CDR2 SVGAGI come from the germline V gene. Deletions cut 6 bases from V and 7 bases from J, with 16 bases between. CDR3 nucleotide sequence: TGTGCCAGCAGCAACCCCGGGGGTGGGCAGCCCCAGCATTTT. Translated: CASSNPGGGQPQHF.

The rearrangement uses TRBV19 and TRBJ1-1, with TRBD1 matching over 9 bases. CDR3 length: 13 residues. V shed 7 bases, J shed 5 bases, and the junction held 5 bases outside the gene matches. The germline CDR1 and CDR2 sequences are LNHDA and SQIVND (reference sequence). The CDR3 loop reads CASKDRGGTEAFF. The CDR3 DNA reads as TGTGCCAGTAAGGACAGGGGAGGAACTGAAGCTTTCTTT.